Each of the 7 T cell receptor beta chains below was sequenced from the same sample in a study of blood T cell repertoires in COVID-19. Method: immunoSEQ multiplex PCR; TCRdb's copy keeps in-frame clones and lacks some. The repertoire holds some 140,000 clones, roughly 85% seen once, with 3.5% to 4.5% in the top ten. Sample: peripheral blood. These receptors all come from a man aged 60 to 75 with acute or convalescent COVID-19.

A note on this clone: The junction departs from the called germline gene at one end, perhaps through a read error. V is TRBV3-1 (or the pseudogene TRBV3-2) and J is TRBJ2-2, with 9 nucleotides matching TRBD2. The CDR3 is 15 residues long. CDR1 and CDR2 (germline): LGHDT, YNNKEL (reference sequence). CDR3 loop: CASSQAGREGRGAVF. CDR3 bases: TGTGCCAGCAGCCAGGCCGGGCGGGAGGGACGGGGAGCTGTTTTT.

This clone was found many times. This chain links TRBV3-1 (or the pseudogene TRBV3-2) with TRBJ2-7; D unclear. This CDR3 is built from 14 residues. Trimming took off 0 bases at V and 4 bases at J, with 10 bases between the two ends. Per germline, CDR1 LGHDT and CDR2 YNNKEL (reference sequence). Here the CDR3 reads CASSQDSSAYEQYF. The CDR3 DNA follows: TGTGCCAGCAGCCAAGATTCCAGCGCATACGAGCAGTACTTC.

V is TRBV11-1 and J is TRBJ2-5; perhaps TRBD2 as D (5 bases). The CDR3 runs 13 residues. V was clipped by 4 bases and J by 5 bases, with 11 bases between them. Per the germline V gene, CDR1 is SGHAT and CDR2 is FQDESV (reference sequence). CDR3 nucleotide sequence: TGTGCCAGCAGCTCGGGGTATACGGAGACCCAGTACTTC. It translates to CASSSGYTETQYF.

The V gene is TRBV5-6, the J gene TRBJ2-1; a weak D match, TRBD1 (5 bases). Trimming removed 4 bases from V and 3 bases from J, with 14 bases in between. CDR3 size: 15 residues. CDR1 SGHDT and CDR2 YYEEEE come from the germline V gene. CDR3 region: CASSLTETFYNEQFF. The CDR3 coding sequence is TGTGCCAGCAGCCTGACAGAGACCTTCTACAATGAGCAGTTCTTC. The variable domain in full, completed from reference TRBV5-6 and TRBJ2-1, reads DAGVTQSPTHLIKTRGQQVTLRCSPKSGHDTVSWYQQALGQGPQFIFQYYEEEERQRGNFPDRFSGHQFPNYSSELNVNALLLGDSALYLCASSLTETFYNEQFFGPGTRLTVL.

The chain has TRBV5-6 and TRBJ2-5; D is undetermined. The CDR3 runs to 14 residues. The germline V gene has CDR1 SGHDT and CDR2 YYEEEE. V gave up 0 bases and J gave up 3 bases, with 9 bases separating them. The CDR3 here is CASSLVTVEETQYF. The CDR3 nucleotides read TGTGCCAGCAGCTTGGTTACGGTGGAAGAGACCCAGTACTTC.

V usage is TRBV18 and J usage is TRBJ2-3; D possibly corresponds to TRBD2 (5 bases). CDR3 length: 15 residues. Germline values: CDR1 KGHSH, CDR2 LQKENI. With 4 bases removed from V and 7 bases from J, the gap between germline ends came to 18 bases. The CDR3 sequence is CASSREGLAFNTQYF. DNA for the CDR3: TGTGCCAGCTCACGAGAAGGCCTAGCCTTCAATACGCAGTATTTT.

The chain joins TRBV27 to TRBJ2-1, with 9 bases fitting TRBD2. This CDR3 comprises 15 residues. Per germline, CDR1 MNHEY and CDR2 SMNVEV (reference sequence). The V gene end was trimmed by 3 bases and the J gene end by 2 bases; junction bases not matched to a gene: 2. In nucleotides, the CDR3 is TGTGCCAGCAGTTTTAGCGGGAGTCCCTACAATGAGCAGTTCTTC. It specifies CASSFSGSPYNEQFF.